Following are 5 T cell receptor beta chains from one sample sequenced in a study of spatial heterogeneity in lung cancer. TCRdb reprocessed the 5' RACE reads via MiXCR and lists one record per CDR3 protein. Of about 36,000 distinct CDR3 sequences listed, approximately 5.2% are singletons. Noted time point: sample taken at primary tumor resection. Extraction of whole RNA from tumor, nontumor lung or frozen PBMC preceded unsorted sequencing. This specimen was PBMCs, taken at surgery. The receptors here all came from a female donor with early-stage non-small cell lung cancer.

The chain is built from TRBV13 and TRBJ1-1; D not certain. Germline CDR1 reads PRHDT; CDR2 reads FYEKMQ (reference sequence). V lost 2 bases, J lost 1 base, and 8 bases lay in between. The CDR3 has 14 amino acids. CDR3 coding DNA: TGTGCCAGCAGCTTAATGGTCAAGAACACTGAAGCTTTCTTT. Translated, it gives CASSLMVKNTEAFF.

This clonotype was counted ten times or more. The chain couples TRBV23-1 to TRBJ2-7; D might be TRBD1 (6 bases). TRBV23-1 is given ORF status, its function remaining uncertain. CDR3 size: 19 residues. The V end lost 0 bases, the J end lost 1 base, and 22 bases lay between the germline ends. CDR3 in amino acids: CASSQSPGEDRKASYEQYF. The CDR3 DNA sequence: TGCGCCAGCAGTCAATCGCCTGGCGAAGACAGGAAAGCTTCCTACGAGCAGTACTTC.

This clonotype was found many times. The rearrangement links TRBV25-1 to TRBJ2-7; 10 bases match TRBD1. The V gene end was trimmed by 1 base and the J gene end by 4 bases; junction bases not matched to a gene: 4. The CDR3 has 15 amino acids. Germline CDR1 MGHDK, CDR2 SYGVNS. CDR3 sequence (DNA): TGTGCCAGCAGTGAATGGGGGACAGGGGCATACGAGCAGTACTTC. Translated, it gives CASSEWGTGAYEQYF.

This clonotype was detected only a few times. Here the CDR3 reads CASSYAGGRTDTQYF. For the CDR3, the DNA is TGTGCCAGCAGCTATGCGGGAGGTCGGACAGATACGCAGTATTTT. The chain carries TRBV7-6 and TRBJ2-3; 8 nucleotides align to TRBD2. Germline CDR1 is SGHVS and CDR2 is FNYEAQ. The CDR3 covers 15 residues. V lost 4 bases to trimming and J lost 3 bases; unmatched junction nucleotides: 6.

The rearrangement joins TRBV12-3 or TRBV12-4 to TRBJ1-6; D is undetermined. The CDR3 loop spans 13 amino acids. With 3 bases removed from V and 10 bases from J, the gap between germline ends came to 10 bases. CDR3: CASSLGLESPLHF. The CDR3 DNA follows: TGTGCCAGCAGTTTGGGGTTGGAGTCACCCCTCCACTTT.